This T cell receptor beta chain was profiled in a study of early T cells in non-severe SARS-CoV-2 infection. As for the study in general: RNA in bulk from unsorted whole blood was sequenced, and chains were unpaired.

Each cDNA molecule carried a unique molecular identifier. TCRdb recomputed calls from the 5' RACE reads with MiXCR, one row per CDR3 protein. This sample carries almost 85,000 distinct CDR3 sequences, about 12% of them seen once, and the ten largest clones take approximately 2.6%. Findings of the study overall: Matches to VDJdb favored anti-spike CD8 responses and missed private and CD4 specificities.

This clonotype was counted many times. Its specificity is not known. The CDR3 covers 13 residues. Germline V lookup: CDR1 LNHDA, CDR2 SQIVND (reference sequence). V dropped 10 bases and J dropped 8 bases, with 17 bases sitting between them. Specimen: whole blood. The rearrangement uses TRBV19 and TRBJ1-4; TRBD1 is a possible D gene (6 bases). This sequence originates from an adult who was a healthcare worker with PCR-confirmed SARS-CoV-2 infection or an uninfected control (not recorded which). CDR3 bases: TGTGCCACTGGCTCAGGGGATGACGAAAAACTGTTTTTT. Amino acids: CATGSGDDEKLFF.